Listed below are T cell receptor beta chains from one sample, sequenced in a study of blood T cells in healthy people across ages. MiXCR, applied by TCRdb to the 5' RACE reads, yields one record per CDR3 protein. Of about 1.1 million distinct CDR3 sequences listed, around two fifths were seen once; the top ten hold about an eighth. The source material was blood. Source of these receptors: a man younger than 30 in good health. Each CDR3 is given with its conserved first and last residue. The order of the fields is clone size, J gene, V gene, D gene, CDR3 DNA, CDR3 protein. A D gene is named only where the DNA matches it firmly. Clone size is given for some rows only: seen once, a few or many times, or a class if the clone is expanded.

>-|TRBJ1-1|TRBV12-3/TRBV12-4|-
TGTGCCAGCAGTTTCCACACAATGAACACTGAAGCTTTCTTT
CASSFHTMNTEAFF
>few|TRBJ2-3|TRBV5-1|TRBD2
TGCGCCAGCAGCTTGGCGGGGCGGGGGAGCACAGATACGCAGTATTTT
CASSLAGRGSTDTQYF
>-|TRBJ1-1|TRBV20-1|TRBD1
TGCAGTGCTACCACACAGGGGGCCCTCACTGAAGCTTTCTTT
CSATTQGALTEAFF
>-|TRBJ1-5|TRBV4-3|-
TGCGCCAGCAGCCAAGTTTTAATGGGGGTAAGTCAGCCCCAGCATTTT
CASSQVLMGVSQPQHF
>-|TRBJ2-5|TRBV12-3/TRBV12-4|-
TGTGCCAGCAGTGCCACTAGGAGGGAGACCCAGTACTTC
CASSATRRETQYF
>many|TRBJ1-2|TRBV6-5|TRBD1
TGTGCCAGCAGTCCCCGGGACAGACCTAACTATGGCTACACCTTC
CASSPRDRPNYGYTF
>-|TRBJ1-2|TRBV9|-
TGTGCCAGCACCATGGACGGCTATGGCTACACCTTC
CASTMDGYGYTF
>-|TRBJ1-1|TRBV12-5|-
TGTGCTAGTGGTTCGAACCTGGGAGTGGGCGAGGGGAACACTGAAGCTTTCTTT
CASGSNLGVGEGNTEAFF
>-|TRBJ1-2|TRBV25-1|TRBD1
TGTGCCAGCAGTGAAGCGGGAGACAGGGACGTTTTAGGCTACACCTTC
CASSEAGDRDVLGYTF
>few|TRBJ1-5|TRBV5-1|TRBD1
TGCGCCAGCAGCTTGGTCCCCGGACAGGGAACCAATCAGCCCCAGCATTTT
CASSLVPGQGTNQPQHF
>few|TRBJ2-5|TRBV12-3/TRBV12-4|TRBD2
TGTGCCAGCAGTCTAGGGACTAGCGGGGGTGAGACCCAGTACTTC
CASSLGTSGGETQYF
>-|TRBJ1-4|TRBV20-1|-
TGCAGTGCTACCCGGACAGATTGGAGTGAAAAACTGTTTTTT
CSATRTDWSEKLFF
>few|TRBJ1-1|TRBV6-1|-
TGTGCCAGCAGTCAAGAATCAGACGCGAACACTGAAGCTTTCTTT
CASSQESDANTEAFF
>-|TRBJ2-7|TRBV6-5|TRBD1
TGTGCCAGCAGACTAGGGACAGGGGCATCCTACGAGCAGTACTTC
CASRLGTGASYEQYF
>-|TRBJ1-2|TRBV6-6|-
TGTGCCAGCAGTTACCCAAGGGCCTATGGCTACACCTTC
CASSYPRAYGYTF
>-|TRBJ2-7|TRBV6-2/TRBV6-3|TRBD2
TGTACCAGCAGTTACTCGGTCCGGGAGGGGGCCTACGAGCAGTACTTC
CTSSYSVREGAYEQYF
>-|TRBJ1-1|TRBV29-1|-
TGCAGCGTTGAAGATGGGGGGAACACTGAAGCTTTCTTT
CSVEDGGNTEAFF
>-|TRBJ1-1|TRBV5-1|-
TGCGCCAGCAGCTTTCATCCGGGACCGCGGGACACTGAAGCTTTCTTT
CASSFHPGPRDTEAFF
>-|TRBJ1-2|TRBV5-1|-
TGCGCCAGCAGTCCCGGGGATAATGACTATGGCTACACCTTC
CASSPGDNDYGYTF
>-|TRBJ2-1|TRBV10-3|-
TGTGCCATCAGTGAATATTTCAATGAGCAGTTCTTC
CAISEYFNEQFF
>-|TRBJ2-3|TRBV6-2/TRBV6-3|TRBD2
TGTGCCAGCAGTTACGAAGATGTGCTAGCGGGGGTCATGAGCACAGATACGCAGTATTTT
CASSYEDVLAGVMSTDTQYF
>few|TRBJ2-7|TRBV20-1|TRBD1
TGCAGTGCTCTCATCCGGGACAGGGCCGCCTACGAGCAGTACTTC
CSALIRDRAAYEQYF
>-|TRBJ1-1|TRBV9|TRBD1
TGTGCCAGCAGCATACAGGGGGGAAACGCTTTCTTT
CASSIQGGNAFF
>few|TRBJ1-1|TRBV28|-
TGTGCCAGCAGTTTCGCGAGGACTGAAGCTTTCTTT
CASSFARTEAFF
>-|TRBJ2-3|TRBV10-3|TRBD1
TGTGCCATCGGCGGGACAGGGGAGGACGGTGATACGCAGTATTTT
CAIGGTGEDGDTQYF
>few|TRBJ1-4|TRBV18|-
TGTGCCAGCTCACCGAGACTCGCCAGGAATGAAAAACTGTTTTTT
CASSPRLARNEKLFF
>-|TRBJ2-3|TRBV6-6|-
TGTGCCAGCAGTTACTCATCAGGCACAGATACGCAGTATTTT
CASSYSSGTDTQYF
>once|TRBJ2-1|TRBV11-2|-
TGTGCCAGCGGTCTGATGCCGTTCTCCTACAATGAGCAGTTCTTC
CASGLMPFSYNEQFF
>-|TRBJ1-5|TRBV10-3|-
TGTGCCATCAGTGAGTCTAGAGAGGGGTCAATATATGGAGGCAATCAGCCCCAGCATTTT
CAISESREGSIYGGNQPQHF
>once|TRBJ1-1|TRBV20-1|-
TGCAGTGCTAGAAAAGAGTGGGAAGCTTTCTTT
CSARKEWEAFF
>-|TRBJ2-5|TRBV20-1|TRBD1
TGCAGTGCTAGAGAAACGACAGGGACATTGGAGACCCAGTACTTC
CSARETTGTLETQYF
>few|TRBJ1-1|TRBV2|-
TGTGCCAGCACCAAGGGGTGGGGCACTGAAGCTTTCTTT
CASTKGWGTEAFF
>-|TRBJ2-5|TRBV4-2|-
TGTGCCAGCAGCCAAGAAAGGGGGGGCTCCCTTCTAGAGCAGTACTTC
CASSQERGGSLLEQYF
>few|TRBJ2-3|TRBV20-1|-
TGCAGTGCTATTCAGACGGCCACAGATACGCAGTATTTT
CSAIQTATDTQYF
>-|TRBJ2-7|TRBV29-1|-
TGCAGCCTGAACCGGGACAAAGCCTACGAGCAGTACTTC
CSLNRDKAYEQYF
>few|TRBJ2-7|TRBV5-1|TRBD2
TGCGCCAGCAGCGGGACTAGCGGGGGCTTTCCCTACGAGCAGTACTTC
CASSGTSGGFPYEQYF
>-|TRBJ2-1|TRBV5-1|-
TGCGCCAGCAGCTTGGCCACGGCAGTGCCGAGGGGAAACAATGAGCAGTTCTTC
CASSLATAVPRGNNEQFF
>-|TRBJ2-2|TRBV18|-
TGTGCCAGCTCTAAAATAGACAACTCGAACACCGGGGAGCTGTTTTTT
CASSKIDNSNTGELFF
>-|TRBJ2-5|TRBV20-1|TRBD2
TGCAGTGCTAGGCGGGTAGCGGGGGGGGCTATGGTCGGGACCCAGTACTTC
CSARRVAGGAMVGTQYF
>-|TRBJ1-2|TRBV9|-
TGTGCCAGCAGCGTAGACGGGGTCGTGGGCTACACCTTC
CASSVDGVVGYTF
>few|TRBJ1-2|TRBV10-3|TRBD1
TGTGCCATCAGTGACCCCAGGGGGGGGGGCTACACCTTC
CAISDPRGGGYTF
>-|TRBJ2-2|TRBV6-6|TRBD1
TGTGCCAGCAGTTACTCCACAGGGGGTGGTCCCGGGGAGCTGTTTTTT
CASSYSTGGGPGELFF
>-|TRBJ1-4|TRBV4-3|-
TGCGCCAGCAGCCAAGATTGGACAACCAAGGGGGAAAAACTGTTTTTT
CASSQDWTTKGEKLFF
>few|TRBJ1-2|TRBV6-2/TRBV6-3|TRBD1
TGTGCCAGCAGCACATCAAGACAGGGGTACTATGGCTACACCTTC
CASSTSRQGYYGYTF
>-|TRBJ1-5|TRBV12-3/TRBV12-4|-
TGTGCCAGCAGTTTTAGAATCAATCAGCCCCAGCATTTT
CASSFRINQPQHF
>few|TRBJ2-2|TRBV6-2/TRBV6-3|-
TGTGCCAGCAGCCCCCCTGGAGGGGAGCTGTTTTTT
CASSPPGGELFF
>-|TRBJ2-1|TRBV20-1|TRBD1
TGCAGTGCTAGTGCCCCTCAGGGGGTTGAGCAGTTCTTC
CSASAPQGVEQFF
>few|TRBJ2-2|TRBV7-2|-
TGTGCCAGCAGCCCTTGGTCCGCCGGGGAGCTGTTTTTT
CASSPWSAGELFF
>many|TRBJ2-7|TRBV29-1|-
TGCAGCGTTGAAGATCGGGGAGCTTCGACCTACGAGCAGTACTTC
CSVEDRGASTYEQYF
>few|TRBJ1-4|TRBV2|-
TGTGCCAGCAGAGTATTCCGGGACCGCTTTTGGGAAAAACTGTTTTTT
CASRVFRDRFWEKLFF
>-|TRBJ2-1|TRBV4-1|-
TGCGCCAGCGGAGTTCTGGACCGGGACAATGAGCAGTTCTTC
CASGVLDRDNEQFF
>-|TRBJ2-5|TRBV14|TRBD1
TGTGCCAGCAGCCATAGCCCATGGGACAGACAAGAGACCCAGTACTTC
CASSHSPWDRQETQYF
>-|TRBJ1-2|TRBV2|-
TGTGCCAGCAGAGAGGGGAGAGGCTACACCTTC
CASREGRGYTF